This TCR beta chain was sequenced during a study of OX40 agonist ivuxolimab in advanced cancers. Overall study: There were three patients with partial responses, one having hepatocellular carcinoma and two cutaneous melanoma.

This clone was detected once. Sequenced by immunoSEQ multiplex PCR; TCRdb stores in-frame clones only, minus some. Altogether roughly 70,000 clones are present, 85% being singletons, with the ten largest covering about 0.66%. The material sequenced was CD4+ or CD8+ T cells sorted from blood, taken in a trial of the OX40 agonist ivuxolimab. The TCR originated in an adult with an advanced solid tumor such as melanoma, head and neck, liver or kidney cancer.

CDR3 region: CAISEGTGRQETQYF. Written as DNA, the CDR3 is TGTGCCATCAGTGAGGGGACAGGGAGGCAAGAGACCCAGTACTTC. The rearrangement uses TRBV10-3 and TRBJ2-5, with 9 bases aligning to TRBD1. With V trimmed by 2 bases and J by 2 bases, 3 bases remained unmatched. CDR3 length: 15 residues. Per the germline V gene, CDR1 is ENHRY and CDR2 is SYGVKD.